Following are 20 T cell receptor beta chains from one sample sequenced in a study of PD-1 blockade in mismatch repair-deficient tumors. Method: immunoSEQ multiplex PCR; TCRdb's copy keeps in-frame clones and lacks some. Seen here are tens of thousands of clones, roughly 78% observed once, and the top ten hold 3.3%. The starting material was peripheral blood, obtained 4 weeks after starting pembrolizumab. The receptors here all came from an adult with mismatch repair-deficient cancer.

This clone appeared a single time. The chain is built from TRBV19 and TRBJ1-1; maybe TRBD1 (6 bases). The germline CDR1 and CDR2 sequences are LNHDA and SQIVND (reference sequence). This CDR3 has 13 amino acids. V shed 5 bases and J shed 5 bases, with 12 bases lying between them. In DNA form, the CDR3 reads TGTGCCAGTAGTGGGTACCAGGGGACTGAAGCTTTCTTT. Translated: CASSGYQGTEAFF.

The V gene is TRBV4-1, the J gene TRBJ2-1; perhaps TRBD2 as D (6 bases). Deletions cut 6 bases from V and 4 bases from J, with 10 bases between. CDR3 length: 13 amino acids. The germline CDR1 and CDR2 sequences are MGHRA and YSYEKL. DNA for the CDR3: TGCGCCAGCAGTCGGGACTCTTACAATGAGCAGTTCTTC. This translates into CASSRDSYNEQFF.

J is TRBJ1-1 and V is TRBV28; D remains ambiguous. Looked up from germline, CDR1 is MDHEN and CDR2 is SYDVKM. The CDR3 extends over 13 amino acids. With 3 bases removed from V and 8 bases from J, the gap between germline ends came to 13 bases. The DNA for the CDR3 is TGTGCCAGCAGTTTCTCAGCCCCCTTCGAAGCTTTCTTT. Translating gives CASSFSAPFEAFF. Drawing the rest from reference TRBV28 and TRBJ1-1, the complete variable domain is DVKVTQSSRYLVKRTGEKVFLECVQDMDHENMFWYRQDPGLGLRLIYFSYDVKMKEKGDIPEGYSVSREKKERFSLILESASTNQTSMYLCASSFSAPFEAFFGQGTRLTVV.

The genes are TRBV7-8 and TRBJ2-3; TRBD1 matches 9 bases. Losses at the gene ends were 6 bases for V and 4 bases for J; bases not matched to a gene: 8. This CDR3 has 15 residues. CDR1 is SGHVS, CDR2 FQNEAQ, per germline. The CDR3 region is CASRNDRGISDTQYF. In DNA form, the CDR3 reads TGTGCCAGCAGAAACGACAGGGGGATTTCAGATACGCAGTATTTT.

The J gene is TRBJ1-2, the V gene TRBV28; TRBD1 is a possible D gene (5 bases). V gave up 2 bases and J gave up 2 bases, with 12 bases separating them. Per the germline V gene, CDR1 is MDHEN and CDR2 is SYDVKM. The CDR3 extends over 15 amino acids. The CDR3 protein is CASSLMTAFNYGYTF. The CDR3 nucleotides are TGTGCCAGCAGTTTAATGACAGCCTTCAACTATGGCTACACCTTC.

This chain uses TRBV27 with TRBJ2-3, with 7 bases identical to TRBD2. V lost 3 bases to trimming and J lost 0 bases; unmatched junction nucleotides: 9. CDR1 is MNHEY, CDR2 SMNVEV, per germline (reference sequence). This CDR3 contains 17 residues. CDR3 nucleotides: TGTGCCAGCAGTTTCTTCCCACTAGCGAAAAGCACAGATACGCAGTATTTT. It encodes CASSFFPLAKSTDTQYF.

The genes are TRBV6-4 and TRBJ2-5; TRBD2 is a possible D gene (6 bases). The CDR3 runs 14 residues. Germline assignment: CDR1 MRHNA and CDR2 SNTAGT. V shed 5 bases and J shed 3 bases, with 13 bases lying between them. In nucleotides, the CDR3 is TGTGCCAGCAGTTCGGAGGGCAGGGAAGAGACCCAGTACTTC. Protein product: CASSSEGREETQYF.

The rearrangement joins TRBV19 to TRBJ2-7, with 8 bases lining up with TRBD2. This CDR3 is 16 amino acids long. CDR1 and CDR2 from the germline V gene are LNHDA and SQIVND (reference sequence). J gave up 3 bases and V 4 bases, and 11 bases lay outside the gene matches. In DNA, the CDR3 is TGTGCCAGTAGTACCCCTCTGGGGCGGGAGGTCTACGAGCAGTACTTC. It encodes CASSTPLGREVYEQYF.

CDR3: CASSLTDRDYEQYF. DNA for the CDR3: TGTGCCAGCAGCTTGACAGACAGAGACTACGAGCAGTACTTC. This rearrangement joins TRBV28 to TRBJ2-7; D possibly corresponds to TRBD1 (5 bases). CDR3 length: 14 amino acids. CDR1 is MDHEN, CDR2 SYDVKM, per germline. Trimming removed 6 bases at V and 3 bases at J, with 15 bases between.

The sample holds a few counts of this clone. The CDR3 loop is CASSYQQGNQPQHF. The CDR3 DNA reads TGTGCCAGTAGTTATCAGCAGGGTAATCAGCCCCAGCATTTT. V gene TRBV19 combines with J gene TRBJ1-5, with a weak D call TRBD1 (5 bases). In germline, CDR1 is LNHDA, CDR2 SQIVND (reference sequence). The CDR3 totals 14 residues. Between the trimmed V and J ends, which lost 5 bases and 4 bases, there was a span of 12 bases.

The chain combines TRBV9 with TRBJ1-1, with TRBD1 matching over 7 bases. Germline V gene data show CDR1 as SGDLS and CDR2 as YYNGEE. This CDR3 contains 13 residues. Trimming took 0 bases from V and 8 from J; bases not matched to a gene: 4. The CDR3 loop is CASSVVEQGEAFF. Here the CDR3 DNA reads TGTGCCAGCAGCGTAGTGGAACAGGGGGAAGCTTTCTTT. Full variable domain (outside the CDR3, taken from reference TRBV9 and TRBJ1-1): DSGVTQTPKHLITATGQRVTLRCSPRSGDLSVYWYQQSLDQGLQFLIQYYNGEERAKGNILERFSAQQFPDLHSELNLSSLELGDSALYFCASSVVEQGEAFFGQGTRLTVV.

This chain's CDR3 is CASSLLSRGYYEQYF. The CDR3, as DNA: TGTGCCAGCAGCTTGCTTAGCAGGGGGTACTACGAGCAGTACTTC. This rearrangement joins TRBV5-6 to TRBJ2-7; 7 bases line up with TRBD1. V gave up 1 base and J gave up 3 bases; unmatched junction bases: 7. Germline V gene sequence: CDR1 SGHDT, CDR2 YYEEEE. This CDR3 comprises 15 residues.

The CDR3: CASSLVIDTQYF. The CDR3 nucleotides read TGCGCCAGCAGCTTGGTCATAGATACGCAGTATTTT. The gene calls are TRBV5-1 and TRBJ2-3; no clear D. Germline V gene sequence: CDR1 SGHRS, CDR2 YFSETQ. V was shortened by 0 bases and J by 5 bases, with 4 bases between the two germline ends. The CDR3 consists of 12 residues.

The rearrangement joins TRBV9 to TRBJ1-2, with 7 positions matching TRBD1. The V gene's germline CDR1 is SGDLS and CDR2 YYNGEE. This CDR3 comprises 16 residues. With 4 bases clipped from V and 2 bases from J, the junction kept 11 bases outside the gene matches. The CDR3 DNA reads TGTGCCAGCAGCCCTAACGACAGGGTGAGGAACTATGGCTACACCTTC. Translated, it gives CASSPNDRVRNYGYTF.

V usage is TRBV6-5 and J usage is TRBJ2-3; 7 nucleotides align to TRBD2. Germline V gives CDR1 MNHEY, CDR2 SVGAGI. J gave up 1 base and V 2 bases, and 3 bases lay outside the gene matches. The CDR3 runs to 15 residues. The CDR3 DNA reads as TGTGCCAGCAGTTACGGTCTAGCGGGCACAGATACGCAGTATTTT. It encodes CASSYGLAGTDTQYF.

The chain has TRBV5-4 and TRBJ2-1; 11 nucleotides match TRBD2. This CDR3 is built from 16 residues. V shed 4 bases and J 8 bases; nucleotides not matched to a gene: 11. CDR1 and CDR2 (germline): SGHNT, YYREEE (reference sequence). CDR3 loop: CASSPRALAGEDEQFF. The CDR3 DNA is TGTGCCAGCAGCCCGCGGGCACTAGCGGGAGAAGATGAGCAGTTCTTC.

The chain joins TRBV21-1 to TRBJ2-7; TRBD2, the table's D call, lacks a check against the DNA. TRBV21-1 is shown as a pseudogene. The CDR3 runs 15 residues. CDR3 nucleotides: TGTGCCAGCAGCAAAGATGGGAGCGGGACCTACGAGCAGTACTTC. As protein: CASSKDGSGTYEQYF.

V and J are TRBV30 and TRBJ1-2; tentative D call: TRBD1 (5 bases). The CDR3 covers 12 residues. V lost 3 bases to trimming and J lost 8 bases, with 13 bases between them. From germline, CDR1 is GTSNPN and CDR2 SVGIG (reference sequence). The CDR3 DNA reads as TGTGCCTGGAGAGCCGGGACCTTAGGCTACACCTTC. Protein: CAWRAGTLGYTF.

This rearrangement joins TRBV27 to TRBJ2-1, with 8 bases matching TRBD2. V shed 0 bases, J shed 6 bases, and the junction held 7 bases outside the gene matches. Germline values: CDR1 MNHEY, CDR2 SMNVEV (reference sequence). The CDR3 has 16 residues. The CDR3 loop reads CASSLSGGAYVNEQFF. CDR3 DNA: TGTGCCAGCAGTTTATCCGGGGGGGCGTACGTCAATGAGCAGTTCTTC.

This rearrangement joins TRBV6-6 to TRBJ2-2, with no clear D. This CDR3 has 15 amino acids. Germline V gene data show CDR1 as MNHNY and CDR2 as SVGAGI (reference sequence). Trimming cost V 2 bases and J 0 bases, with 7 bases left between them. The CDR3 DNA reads TGTGCCAGCAGTTACCAGGAATCGAACACCGGGGAGCTGTTTTTT. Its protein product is CASSYQESNTGELFF.